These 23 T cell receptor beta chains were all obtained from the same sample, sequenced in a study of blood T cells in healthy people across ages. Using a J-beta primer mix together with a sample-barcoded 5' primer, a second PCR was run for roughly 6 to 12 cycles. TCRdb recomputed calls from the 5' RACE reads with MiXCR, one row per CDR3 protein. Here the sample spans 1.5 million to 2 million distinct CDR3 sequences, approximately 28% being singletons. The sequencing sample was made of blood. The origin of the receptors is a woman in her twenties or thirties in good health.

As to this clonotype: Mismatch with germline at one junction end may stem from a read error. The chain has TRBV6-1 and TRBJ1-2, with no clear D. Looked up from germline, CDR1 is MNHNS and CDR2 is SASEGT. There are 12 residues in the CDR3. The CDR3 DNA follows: TGTGCCGGCAGGCCACCAAACTATGGCTACACCTTC. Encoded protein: CAGRPPNYGYTF.

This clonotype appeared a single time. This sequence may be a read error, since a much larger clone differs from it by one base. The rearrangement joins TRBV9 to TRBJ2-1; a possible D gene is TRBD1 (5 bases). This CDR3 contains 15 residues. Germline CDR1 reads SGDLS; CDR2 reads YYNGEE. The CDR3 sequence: CTSSVDRGAWNEQFF. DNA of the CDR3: TGTACCAGCAGCGTAGATAGGGGCGCGTGGAATGAGCAGTTCTTC.

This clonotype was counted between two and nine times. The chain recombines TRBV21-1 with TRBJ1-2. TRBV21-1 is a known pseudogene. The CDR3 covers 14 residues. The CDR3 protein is CASSPPEGGDYNTF. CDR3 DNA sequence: TGTGCCAGCAGCCCTCCTGAGGGCGGAGACTATAACACCTTC.

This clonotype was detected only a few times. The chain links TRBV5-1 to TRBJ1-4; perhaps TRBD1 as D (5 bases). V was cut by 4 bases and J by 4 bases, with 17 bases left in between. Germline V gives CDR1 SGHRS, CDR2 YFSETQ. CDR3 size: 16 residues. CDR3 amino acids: CASSKNRQNSNEKLFF. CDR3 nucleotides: TGCGCCAGCAGCAAAAATCGACAGAACAGTAATGAAAAACTGTTTTTT.

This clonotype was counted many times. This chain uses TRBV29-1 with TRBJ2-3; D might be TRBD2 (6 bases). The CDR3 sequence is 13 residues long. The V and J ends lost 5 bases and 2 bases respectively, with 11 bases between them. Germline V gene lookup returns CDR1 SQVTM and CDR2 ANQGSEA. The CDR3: CSVSGRTTDTQYF. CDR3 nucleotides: TGCAGCGTTAGCGGGCGAACCACAGATACGCAGTATTTT.

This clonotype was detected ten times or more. This CDR3 is CSVEGKRAEQFF. The CDR3 DNA follows: TGCAGCGTTGAAGGGAAGCGCGCCGAGCAGTTCTTC. This sequence joins TRBV29-1 and TRBJ2-1; no clear D. Trimming pared 1 base from V and 10 bases from J, leaving 11 bases between. The CDR3 has 12 residues. Germline assignment: CDR1 SQVTM and CDR2 ANQGSEA.

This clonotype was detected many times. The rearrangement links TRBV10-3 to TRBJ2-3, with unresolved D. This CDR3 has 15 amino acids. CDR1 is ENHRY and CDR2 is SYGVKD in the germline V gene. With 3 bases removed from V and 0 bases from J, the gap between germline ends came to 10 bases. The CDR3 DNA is TGTGCCATCAGTGATGTGGCGGAAAGCACAGATACGCAGTATTTT. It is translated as CAISDVAESTDTQYF.

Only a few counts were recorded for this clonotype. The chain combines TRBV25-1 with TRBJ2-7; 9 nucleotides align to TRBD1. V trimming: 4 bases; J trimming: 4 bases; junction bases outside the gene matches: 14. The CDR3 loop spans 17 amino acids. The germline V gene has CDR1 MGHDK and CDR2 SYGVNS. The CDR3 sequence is CASSGAPGQGTYYEQYF. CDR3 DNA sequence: TGTGCCAGCAGTGGAGCCCCCGGACAGGGGACTTATTACGAGCAGTACTTC.

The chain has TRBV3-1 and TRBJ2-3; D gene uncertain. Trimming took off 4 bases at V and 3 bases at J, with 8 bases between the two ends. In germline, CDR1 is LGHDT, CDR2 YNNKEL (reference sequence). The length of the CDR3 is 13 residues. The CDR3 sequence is CASSPEWTDTQYF. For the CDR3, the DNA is TGTGCCAGCAGCCCGGAGTGGACAGATACGCAGTATTTT.

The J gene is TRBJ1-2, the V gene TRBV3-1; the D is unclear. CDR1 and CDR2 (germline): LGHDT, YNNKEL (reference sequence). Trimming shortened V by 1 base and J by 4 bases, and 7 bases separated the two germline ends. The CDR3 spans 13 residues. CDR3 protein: CASSQAATYGYTF. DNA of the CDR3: TGTGCCAGCAGCCAAGCGGCTACCTATGGCTACACCTTC.

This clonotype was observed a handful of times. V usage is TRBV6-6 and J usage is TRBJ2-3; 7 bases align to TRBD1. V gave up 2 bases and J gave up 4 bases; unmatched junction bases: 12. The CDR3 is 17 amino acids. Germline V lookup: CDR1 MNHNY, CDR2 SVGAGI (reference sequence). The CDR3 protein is CASSYGARTGYPDTQYF. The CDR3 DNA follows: TGTGCCAGCAGTTACGGGGCCCGGACAGGTTATCCAGATACGCAGTATTTT.

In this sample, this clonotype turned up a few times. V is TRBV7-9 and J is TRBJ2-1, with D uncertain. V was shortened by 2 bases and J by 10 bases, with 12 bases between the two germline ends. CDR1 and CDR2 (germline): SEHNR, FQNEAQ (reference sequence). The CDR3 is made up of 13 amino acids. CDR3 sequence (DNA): TGTGCCAGCAGCTTATTCAGTTCCTACGAGCAGTTCTTC. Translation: CASSLFSSYEQFF.

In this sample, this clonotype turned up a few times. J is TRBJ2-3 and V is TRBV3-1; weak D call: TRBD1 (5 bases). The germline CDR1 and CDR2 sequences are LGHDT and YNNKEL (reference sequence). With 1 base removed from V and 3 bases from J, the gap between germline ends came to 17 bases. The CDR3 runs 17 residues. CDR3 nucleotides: TGTGCCAGCAGCCAAGCCGGAGTAGTGCAGGGAACAGATACGCAGTATTTT. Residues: CASSQAGVVQGTDTQYF.

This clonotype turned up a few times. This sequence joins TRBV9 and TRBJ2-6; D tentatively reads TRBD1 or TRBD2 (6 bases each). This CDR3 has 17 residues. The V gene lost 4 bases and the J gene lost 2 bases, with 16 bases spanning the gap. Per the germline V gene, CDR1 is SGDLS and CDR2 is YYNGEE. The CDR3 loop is CASSPRGGDTGANVLTF. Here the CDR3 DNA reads TGTGCCAGCAGCCCCAGGGGCGGGGATACTGGGGCCAACGTCCTGACTTTC. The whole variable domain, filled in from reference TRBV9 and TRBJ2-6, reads DSGVTQTPKHLITATGQRVTLRCSPRSGDLSVYWYQQSLDQGLQFLIQYYNGEERAKGNILERFSAQQFPDLHSELNLSSLELGDSALYFCASSPRGGDTGANVLTFGAGSRLTVL.

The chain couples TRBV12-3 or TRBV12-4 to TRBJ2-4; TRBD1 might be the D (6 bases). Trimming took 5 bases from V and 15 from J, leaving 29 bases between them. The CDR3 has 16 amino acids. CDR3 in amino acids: CASSLRGASPQETRYF. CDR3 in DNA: TGTGCCAGCAGTCTCAGGGGAGCTTCTCCCCAAGAGACCCGGTACTTC.

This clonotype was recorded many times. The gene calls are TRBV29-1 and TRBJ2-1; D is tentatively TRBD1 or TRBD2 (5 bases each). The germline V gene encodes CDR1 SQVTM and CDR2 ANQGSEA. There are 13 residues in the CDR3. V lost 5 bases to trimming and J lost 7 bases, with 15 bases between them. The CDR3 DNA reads TGCAGCGTTTTGTGGGGGAGTGGAAATGAGCAGTTCTTC. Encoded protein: CSVLWGSGNEQFF.

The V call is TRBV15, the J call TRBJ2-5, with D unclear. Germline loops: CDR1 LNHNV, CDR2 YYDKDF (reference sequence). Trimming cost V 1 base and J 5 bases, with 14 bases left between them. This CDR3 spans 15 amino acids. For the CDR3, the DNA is TGTGCCACCAGCAGAGGAACGGGCCTGGGGGAGACCCAGTACTTC. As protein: CATSRGTGLGETQYF.

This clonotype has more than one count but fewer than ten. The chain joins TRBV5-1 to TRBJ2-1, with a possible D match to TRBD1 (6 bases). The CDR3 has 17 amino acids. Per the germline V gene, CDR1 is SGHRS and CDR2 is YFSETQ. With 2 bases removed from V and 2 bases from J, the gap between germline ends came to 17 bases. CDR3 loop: CASSFPRQDKPYNEQFF. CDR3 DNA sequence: TGCGCCAGCAGCTTTCCTAGACAGGACAAACCCTACAATGAGCAGTTCTTC.

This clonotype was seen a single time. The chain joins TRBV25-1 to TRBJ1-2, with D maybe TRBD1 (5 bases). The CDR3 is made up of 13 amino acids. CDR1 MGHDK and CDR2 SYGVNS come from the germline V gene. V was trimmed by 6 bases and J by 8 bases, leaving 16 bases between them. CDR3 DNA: TGTGCCAGCAGGCGTCAGCAAAAGGGGGGCTACACCTTC. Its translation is CASRRQQKGGYTF.

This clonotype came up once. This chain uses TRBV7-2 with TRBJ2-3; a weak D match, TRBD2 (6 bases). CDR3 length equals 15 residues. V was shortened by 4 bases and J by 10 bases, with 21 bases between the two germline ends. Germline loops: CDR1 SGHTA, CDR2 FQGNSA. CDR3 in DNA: TGTGCCAGCAGCTACCGACTAAGCGGAGGGGATGCGCAGTATTTT. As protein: CASSYRLSGGDAQYF.

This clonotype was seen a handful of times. CDR3 DNA: TGCGCCAGCAGCTCCAGGACAGGGTCGGGTGGCTACACCTTC. Protein: CASSSRTGSGGYTF. The chain links TRBV5-1 to TRBJ1-2, with 8 bases aligning to TRBD1. The trim removed 3 bases at V and 7 bases at J, leaving 8 bases unmatched. This CDR3 is 14 amino acids long. Germline V gene sequence: CDR1 SGHRS, CDR2 YFSETQ.

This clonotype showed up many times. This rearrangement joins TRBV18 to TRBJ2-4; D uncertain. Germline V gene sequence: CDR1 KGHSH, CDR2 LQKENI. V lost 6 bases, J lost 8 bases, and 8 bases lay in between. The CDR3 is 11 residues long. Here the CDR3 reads CASSQGYIQYF. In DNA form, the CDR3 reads TGTGCCAGCTCCCAAGGTTACATTCAGTACTTC.

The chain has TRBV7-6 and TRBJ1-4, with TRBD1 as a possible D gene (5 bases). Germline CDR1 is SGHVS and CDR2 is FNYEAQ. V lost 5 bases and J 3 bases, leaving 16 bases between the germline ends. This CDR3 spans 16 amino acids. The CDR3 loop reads CASSPGIGAPNEKLFF. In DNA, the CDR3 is TGTGCCAGCAGCCCGGGTATTGGGGCCCCTAATGAAAAACTGTTTTTT.